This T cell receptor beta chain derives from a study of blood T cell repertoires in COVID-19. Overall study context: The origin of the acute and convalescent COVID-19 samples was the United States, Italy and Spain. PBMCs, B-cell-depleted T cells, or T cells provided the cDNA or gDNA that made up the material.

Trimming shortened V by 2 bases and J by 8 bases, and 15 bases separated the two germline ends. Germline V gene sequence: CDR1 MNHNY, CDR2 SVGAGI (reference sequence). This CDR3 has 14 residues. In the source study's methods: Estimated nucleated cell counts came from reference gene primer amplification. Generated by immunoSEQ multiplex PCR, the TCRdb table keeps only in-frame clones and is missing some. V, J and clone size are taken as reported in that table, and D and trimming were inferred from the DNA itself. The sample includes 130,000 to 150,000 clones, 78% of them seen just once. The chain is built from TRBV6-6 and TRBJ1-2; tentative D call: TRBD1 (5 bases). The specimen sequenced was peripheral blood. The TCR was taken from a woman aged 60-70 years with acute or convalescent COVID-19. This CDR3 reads CASSYKAGEGGYTF. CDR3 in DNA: TGTGCCAGCAGTTACAAGGCGGGGGAGGGGGGCTACACCTTC.